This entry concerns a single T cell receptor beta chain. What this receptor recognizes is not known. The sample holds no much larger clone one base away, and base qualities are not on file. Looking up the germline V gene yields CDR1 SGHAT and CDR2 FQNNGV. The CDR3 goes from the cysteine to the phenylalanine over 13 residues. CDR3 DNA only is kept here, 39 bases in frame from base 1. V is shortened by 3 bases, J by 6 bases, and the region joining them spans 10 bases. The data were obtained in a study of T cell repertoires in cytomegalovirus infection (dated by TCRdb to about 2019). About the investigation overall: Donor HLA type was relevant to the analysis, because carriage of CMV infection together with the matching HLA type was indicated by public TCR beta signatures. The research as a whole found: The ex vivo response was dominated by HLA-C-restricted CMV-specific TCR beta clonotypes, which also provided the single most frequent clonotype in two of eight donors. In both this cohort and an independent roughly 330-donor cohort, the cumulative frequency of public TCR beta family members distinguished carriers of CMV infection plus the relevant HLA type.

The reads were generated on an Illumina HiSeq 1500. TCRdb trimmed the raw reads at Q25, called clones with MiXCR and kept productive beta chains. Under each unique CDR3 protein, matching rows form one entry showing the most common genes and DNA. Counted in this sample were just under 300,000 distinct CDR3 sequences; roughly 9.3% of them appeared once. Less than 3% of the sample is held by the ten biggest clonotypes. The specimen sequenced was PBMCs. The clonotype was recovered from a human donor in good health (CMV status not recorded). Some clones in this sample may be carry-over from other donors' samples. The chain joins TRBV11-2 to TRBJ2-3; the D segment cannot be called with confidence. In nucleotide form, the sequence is TGTGCCAGCAGCTTGGTAACCGGGGATACGCAGTATTTT. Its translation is CASSLVTGDTQYF.